This TCR beta chain originates from a study of cytomegalovirus exposure and HLA in healthy donors. Findings and caveats of the study: The authors assumed roughly uniform sequencing depth across donors for presence/absence analyses.

Primers: 60 Vbeta forward and 13 Jbeta reverse. The repertoire was sequenced with immunoSEQ multiplex PCR; TCRdb's copy has only in-frame clones and lacks some. The sample consists of about 170,000 clones, around four fifths of them appearing once. The V and J ends lost 6 bases and 8 bases respectively, with 22 bases between them. The CDR3 is made up of 15 amino acids. Germline CDR1 is MDHEN and CDR2 is SYDVKM. With regard to this clone: Its antigen is as yet unknown.

The chain carries TRBV28 and TRBJ1-2, with a tentative D call TRBD1 (6 bases). The clonotype was recovered from a woman under 30 in good health and CMV-seronegative. The source material was PBMCs. The CDR3 loop reads CASSQADSSSRGYTF. In nucleotides, the CDR3 is TGTGCCAGCAGCCAAGCGGACAGTTCCTCGCGGGGCTACACCTTC.